These 3 T cell receptor beta chains were all obtained from the same sample, sequenced in a study of CD8+ T cells in alopecia areata. cDNA reverse transcribed from extracted RNA served as the sequencing template. The data were produced by immunoSEQ multiplex PCR, yet TCRdb's version contains in-frame clones alone and is incomplete. The sample lists about 180,000 clones; approximately 65% were seen once. Here the sequenced sample was CD8+ T cells sorted from blood, taken at week 0. The receptor set was obtained from a human donor with alopecia areata.

This clone showed up just once. V and J are TRBV6-5 and TRBJ2-3; TRBD1 agrees at 7 bases. Germline V gene lookup returns CDR1 MNHEY and CDR2 SVGAGI. Trimming cost V 2 bases and J 2 bases; bases outside gene matches: 4. CDR3 size: 15 residues. The CDR3 coding sequence is TGTGCCAGCAGTTACGGGGACAGAAACACAGATACGCAGTATTTT. It translates to CASSYGDRNTDTQYF.

The rearrangement uses TRBV2 and TRBJ1-1; D possibly corresponds to TRBD1 (5 bases). In germline, CDR1 is SNHLY, CDR2 FYNNEI. The CDR3 has 15 amino acids. The germline V and J ends were trimmed by 3 bases and 1 base, with 12 bases remaining between them. CDR3 in amino acids: CASSEGDRSNTEAFF. CDR3 DNA: TGTGCCAGCAGTGAGGGCGACAGATCGAACACTGAAGCTTTCTTT.

The chain couples TRBV4-1 to TRBJ1-2; D gene unclear. The CDR3 is made up of 13 amino acids. Germline CDR1 MGHRA, CDR2 YSYEKL. V was cut by 0 bases and J by 8 bases, with 10 bases left in between. This CDR3 reads CASSQDHVGGYTF. The CDR3 bases are TGCGCCAGCAGCCAAGATCACGTTGGGGGCTACACCTTC.